Below are 27 T cell receptor beta chains sequenced from a single sample in a study of blood T cell repertoires in COVID-19. This table comes from immunoSEQ multiplex PCR, and its TCRdb copy is limited to in-frame clones, with some not included. The sample holds some 150,000 clones; roughly 91% are singletons and the top ten take 2.5% to 3%. Sequencing was performed on peripheral blood. The origin of the receptors is a man in his 60s with active or convalescent COVID-19.

This rearrangement joins TRBV6-6 to TRBJ2-6; 7 bases map to TRBD1. This CDR3 has 16 amino acids. Germline V CDR1 and CDR2: MNHNY, SVGAGI (reference sequence). The junction had 8 bases not matched to a gene; V was cut back by 4 bases and J by 5 bases. The CDR3 protein is CASSWGTARRANVLTF. Here the CDR3 DNA reads TGTGCCAGCAGTTGGGGGACAGCTCGTAGGGCCAACGTCCTGACTTTC.

The chain couples TRBV6-5 to TRBJ2-3, with 12 nucleotides matching TRBD2. CDR1 and CDR2 from the germline V gene are MNHEY and SVGAGI. This CDR3 has 16 residues. Unmatched junction bases numbered 6, after V lost 4 bases and J lost 4 bases. As DNA, the CDR3 is TGTGCCAGCAGTTGGACTAGCGGGGTGGGGGCAGATACGCAGTATTTT. Protein product: CASSWTSGVGADTQYF.

The chain employs TRBV5-1 and TRBJ1-4, with D perhaps matching TRBD1 (6 bases). Germline V lookup: CDR1 SGHRS, CDR2 YFSETQ. V shed 0 bases and J shed 7 bases, with 10 bases lying between them. The CDR3 runs 14 residues. CDR3 sequence (DNA): TGCGCCAGCAGCTTGGCAGGGGCTAGTGAAAAACTGTTTTTT. It yields the protein CASSLAGASEKLFF. Full variable domain (missing parts from reference TRBV5-1 and TRBJ1-4): KAGVTQTPRYLIKTRGQQVTLSCSPISGHRSVSWYQQTPGQGLQFLFEYFSETQRNKGNFPGRFSGRQFSNSRSEMNVSTLELGDSALYLCASSLAGASEKLFFGSGTQLSVL.

This chain links TRBV4-3 with TRBJ1-4, with D unresolved. The CDR3 has 15 amino acids. The germline gives CDR1 LGHNA, CDR2 YSLEER. With 0 bases removed from V and 4 bases from J, the gap between germline ends came to 9 bases. The CDR3 nucleotides are TGCGCCAGCAGCCAAGATAGACTGATTAATGAAAAACTGTTTTTT. This sequence encodes CASSQDRLINEKLFF.

The chain employs TRBV28 and TRBJ2-7; 8 positions agree with TRBD2. Looked up from germline, CDR1 is MDHEN and CDR2 is SYDVKM. Trimming removed 6 bases from V and 6 bases from J; junction bases left unmatched: 13. The CDR3 contains 15 residues. For the CDR3, the DNA is TGTGCCAGCAGGTTCCCCGGGGGGGGGCTGGCCGAGCAGTACTTC. As protein: CASRFPGGGLAEQYF.

There are a few counts of this clone. The J gene is TRBJ1-6, the V gene TRBV6-5; D gene uncertain. Deletions cut 0 bases from V and 10 bases from J, with 10 bases between. The CDR3 runs 14 residues. In germline, CDR1 is MNHEY, CDR2 SVGAGI. The DNA of the CDR3 is TGTGCCAGCAGTTACTCGTCCGCGGGGTCACCCCTCCACTTT. Translation gives CASSYSSAGSPLHF.

The chain carries TRBV9 and TRBJ2-2; possibly TRBD1 for D (6 bases). The germline gives CDR1 SGDLS, CDR2 YYNGEE. This CDR3 comprises 15 residues. V lost 4 bases and J 7 bases, leaving 17 bases between the germline ends. CDR3 residues: CASSTRQVFNGELFF. As DNA, the CDR3 is TGTGCCAGCAGCACCCGACAGGTTTTTAACGGGGAGCTGTTTTTT.

The rearrangement joins TRBV7-9 to TRBJ1-3, with a possible D match to TRBD1 (6 bases). The V gene's germline CDR1 is SEHNR and CDR2 FQNEAQ (reference sequence). The CDR3 runs 14 residues. Trimming removed 1 base at V and 6 bases at J, with 10 bases between. The CDR3 loop is CASSLEQGKNTIYF. As DNA, the CDR3 is TGTGCCAGCAGCTTAGAACAGGGTAAAAACACCATATATTTT. Supplemented by reference TRBV7-9 and TRBJ1-3, the full variable domain reads DTGVSQNPRHKITKRGQNVTFRCDPISEHNRLYWYRQTLGQGPEFLTYFQNEAQLEKSRLLSDRFSAERPKGSFSTLEIQRTEQGDSAMYLCASSLEQGKNTIYFGEGSWLTVV.

The chain links TRBV5-1 to TRBJ2-7; 9 nucleotides line up with TRBD1. Germline loops: CDR1 SGHRS, CDR2 YFSETQ. Trimming at V came to 4 bases and at J to 6 bases, leaving 5 bases not matched to a gene. This CDR3 contains 13 residues. The DNA for the CDR3 is TGCGCCAGCAGCCAGGACAGGGGAGGCGAGCAGTACTTC. Translating it yields CASSQDRGGEQYF. Supplemented by reference TRBV5-1 and TRBJ2-7, the full variable domain reads KAGVTQTPRYLIKTRGQQVTLSCSPISGHRSVSWYQQTPGQGLQFLFEYFSETQRNKGNFPGRFSGRQFSNSRSEMNVSTLELGDSALYLCASSQDRGGEQYFGPGTRLTVT.

V usage is TRBV11-3 and J usage is TRBJ2-2; 7 nucleotides line up with TRBD1. The CDR3 has 14 residues. Trimming took 8 bases from V and 5 from J; bases not matched to a gene: 8. CDR1 is SGHNT and CDR2 is YENEEA in the germline V gene. In DNA, the CDR3 is TGTGCCAGCGGCCCCAGGACAGGTACCGGGGAGCTGTTTTTT. Its protein is CASGPRTGTGELFF. The full variable domain, its missing parts supplied by reference TRBV11-3 and TRBJ2-2, is EAGVVQSPRYKIIEKKQPVAFWCNPISGHNTLYWYLQNLGQGPELLIRYENEEAVDDSQLPKDRFSAERLKGVDSTLKIQPAELGDSAVYLCASGPRTGTGELFFGEGSRLTVL.

The rearrangement links TRBV10-3 to TRBJ2-2, with D maybe TRBD2 (5 bases). This CDR3 has 15 residues. The V gene's germline CDR1 is ENHRY and CDR2 SYGVKD. V was pared by 7 bases and J by 9 bases, with 21 bases between. CDR3 nucleotide sequence: TGTGCCATCACCCATAGTTCGGGGAACGACCGGGAGCTGTTTTTT. Amino acid sequence: CAITHSSGNDRELFF.

The chain employs TRBV6-5 and TRBJ2-5; TRBD1 aligns across 7 bases. This CDR3 has 14 residues. V gave up 6 bases and J gave up 2 bases; unmatched junction bases: 6. Germline-derived CDR1 and CDR2 are MNHEY and SVGAGI. CDR3 coding DNA: TGTGCCAGCAGCCCGACAGGGAGTCAAGAGACCCAGTACTTC. Protein product: CASSPTGSQETQYF.

This chain joins TRBV6-5 and TRBJ1-2; tentative D call: TRBD1 (6 bases). This CDR3 contains 12 residues. The V gene lost 8 bases and the J gene lost 8 bases, with 15 bases spanning the gap. The germline gives CDR1 MNHEY, CDR2 SVGAGI. CDR3 nucleotide sequence: TGTGCCAGCCGGGACACACAAGGAGGCTACACCTTC. It translates to CASRDTQGGYTF.

V usage is TRBV6-5 and J usage is TRBJ2-7; perhaps TRBD1 as D (6 bases). With 5 bases removed from V and 5 bases from J, the gap between germline ends came to 13 bases. This CDR3 has 13 amino acids. Germline-derived CDR1 and CDR2 are MNHEY and SVGAGI. The CDR3 reads CASSPTGSHEQYF. The CDR3 DNA reads as TGTGCCAGCAGTCCCACAGGGTCCCACGAGCAGTACTTC.

V is TRBV21-1 and J is TRBJ1-1; the D call in the table, TRBD1, was not verified against the DNA. TRBV21-1 is listed as a pseudogene. The CDR3 contains 14 residues. In DNA, the CDR3 is TGTGCCAGCAGCAAAGAAGTACAGGACACTGAAGCTTTCTTT. Translation: CASSKEVQDTEAFF.

This rearrangement joins TRBV7-3 to TRBJ2-2, with D perhaps TRBD1 (6 bases). Trimming took off 5 bases at V and 7 bases at J, with 11 bases between the two ends. The CDR3 runs 13 residues. Per the germline V gene, CDR1 is SGHTA and CDR2 is FQGTGA. This chain's CDR3 is CASSQGPSGELFF. CDR3 sequence (DNA): TGTGCCAGCAGCCAGGGGCCCAGCGGGGAGCTGTTTTTT.

The rearrangement links TRBV5-1 to TRBJ1-2; 8 nucleotides line up with TRBD1. Germline CDR1 SGHRS, CDR2 YFSETQ. V lost 5 bases and J lost 3; bases outside the gene matches: 3. This CDR3 contains 13 residues. CDR3 bases: TGCGCCAGCAGACTACAGGGGGACTATGGCTACACCTTC. Translating it yields CASRLQGDYGYTF.

The chain couples TRBV5-1 to TRBJ2-2, with unresolved D. This CDR3 region has 14 residues. The V gene lost 2 bases and the J gene lost 3 bases, with 8 bases spanning the gap. Germline V gene data show CDR1 as SGHRS and CDR2 as YFSETQ. Written as DNA, the CDR3 is TGCGCCAGCAGCTTTGTGGGCGACACCGGGGAGCTGTTTTTT. It specifies CASSFVGDTGELFF.

This clone was found a few times. This chain uses TRBV7-2 with TRBJ1-5, with a weak D call TRBD1 (5 bases). CDR3 size: 14 residues. CDR1 and CDR2 (germline): SGHTA, FQGNSA. Trimming stripped 1 base from V and 9 bases from J, with 13 bases between. CDR3 nucleotides: TGTGCCAGCAGCTTAGAGGTGGGGGGAGGGCCCCAGCATTTT. Its translation is CASSLEVGGGPQHF. Supplemented by reference TRBV7-2 and TRBJ1-5, the full variable domain reads GAGVSQSPSNKVTEKGKDVELRCDPISGHTALYWYRQSLGQGLEFLIYFQGNSAPDKSGLPSDRFSAERTGGSVSTLTIQRTQQEDSAVYLCASSLEVGGGPQHFGDGTRLSIL.

The J gene is TRBJ2-4, the V gene TRBV18; 7 nucleotides align to TRBD2. The CDR3 has 14 amino acids. V gave up 3 bases and J gave up 5 bases; unmatched junction bases: 4. Germline-derived CDR1 and CDR2 are KGHSH and LQKENI. The CDR3 sequence is CASSPGLTQNIQYF. CDR3 sequence (DNA): TGTGCCAGCTCACCGGGACTAACTCAAAACATTCAGTACTTC.

This rearrangement joins TRBV7-2 to TRBJ2-3; 9 bases are a match to TRBD2. Per germline, CDR1 SGHTA and CDR2 FQGNSA. With V trimmed by 5 bases and J by 4 bases, 13 bases remained unmatched. The CDR3 has 17 residues. The CDR3 sequence: CASSDQHGLAYADTQYF. Here the CDR3 DNA reads TGTGCCAGCAGCGACCAGCACGGACTAGCGTACGCAGATACGCAGTATTTT.

The rearrangement uses TRBV7-2 and TRBJ1-4; unclear D gene. V was trimmed by 1 base and J by 13 bases, leaving 7 bases between them. This CDR3 has 11 residues. Germline CDR1 SGHTA, CDR2 FQGNSA. The CDR3 sequence: CASSLGGPLFF. CDR3 DNA: TGTGCCAGCAGCTTAGGTGGGCCACTGTTTTTT.

The chain uses TRBV5-6 and TRBJ2-1; possible D gene TRBD2, 6 bases. V lost 6 bases, J lost 6 bases, and 19 bases lay in between. The germline V gene has CDR1 SGHDT and CDR2 YYEEEE. The CDR3 is 15 residues long. CDR3 nucleotide sequence: TGTGCCAGCACCGTAGGGATAGGGCGGGGCAATGAGCAGTTCTTC. This gives the protein CASTVGIGRGNEQFF.

The J gene is TRBJ2-5, the V gene TRBV7-9, with 8 bases fitting TRBD1. CDR1 is SEHNR and CDR2 is FQNEAQ in the germline V gene (reference sequence). V was pared by 5 bases and J by 3 bases, with 5 bases of the junction left unmatched. CDR3 length equals 14 residues. CDR3 in DNA: TGTGCCAGCAGCCTCTCGACAGGGGAAGAGACCCAGTACTTC. Translating gives CASSLSTGEETQYF.

The chain is built from TRBV5-5 and TRBJ1-2; 7 bases align to TRBD1. The germline V gene has CDR1 SGHKS and CDR2 YYEKEE (reference sequence). The CDR3 contains 14 residues. With V trimmed by 4 bases and J by 0 bases, 3 bases remained unmatched. Here the CDR3 reads CASSPGQSNYGYTF. The CDR3 DNA reads as TGTGCCAGCAGCCCGGGACAGTCTAACTATGGCTACACCTTC.

In this sample, this clone turned up a few times. The chain combines TRBV2 with TRBJ2-1, with 7 bases matching TRBD2. This CDR3 has 13 residues. The ends lost 8 bases at V and 6 bases at J; junction bases unmatched: 7. Germline-derived CDR1 and CDR2 are SNHLY and FYNNEI. DNA of the CDR3: TGTGCCAGCTCTAGACTAGCAGGCAATGAGCAGTTCTTC. This translates into CASSRLAGNEQFF. Full variable domain (missing parts from reference TRBV2 and TRBJ2-1): EPEVTQTPSHQVTQMGQEVILRCVPISNHLYFYWYRQILGQKVEFLVSFYNNEISEKSEIFDDQFSVERPDGSNFTLKIRSTKLEDSAMYFCASSRLAGNEQFFGPGTRLTVL.

The gene calls are TRBV9 and TRBJ1-4; 8 positions match TRBD1. Germline V CDR1 and CDR2: SGDLS, YYNGEE. With 4 bases clipped from V and 6 bases from J, the junction kept 8 bases outside the gene matches. The CDR3 totals 15 residues. The CDR3 protein is CASSPHRGNDEKLFF. In DNA form, the CDR3 reads TGTGCCAGCAGCCCTCACAGGGGGAACGATGAAAAACTGTTTTTT.